This T cell receptor beta chain was observed in a study of blood T cell repertoires in COVID-19. Profiling relied on immunoSEQ multiplex PCR, and the TCRdb table lists in-frame clones only, not all of them. The sample gives some 150,000 clones, about 80% of which show up once; 9.5% to 13% is in the top ten. The CDR3 totals 14 residues. Trimming removed 2 bases at V and 0 bases at J, with 5 bases between. CDR1 WSHSY and CDR2 SAAADI come from the germline V gene. The rearrangement links TRBV10-2 to TRBJ2-1, with D uncertain. This sequence was found in a woman aged 55-69 years with COVID-19, enrolled during active disease. The sample comprised peripheral blood. The CDR3 is CASSEGDSYNEQFF. DNA of the CDR3: TGCGCCAGCAGTGAGGGAGACTCCTACAATGAGCAGTTCTTC.